Each of the 19 T cell receptor beta chains below was sequenced from the same sample in a study of CD8+CD57+ T cells in acquired aplastic anemia. Genomic DNA was employed as the template in profiling TCR beta VDJ and CDR3. TCRdb re-called the reads with MiXCR, one entry per CDR3 protein. Among approximately 380,000 distinct CDR3 sequences listed, 55% to 75% were seen once. The material sequenced was sorted CD4+, CD8+, or CD8+CD57+ T cells (not recorded which) from PBMCs. The receptors here all came from a human donor in good health, serving as a control.

This clonotype has ten or more counts. This rearrangement joins TRBV5-1 to TRBJ2-7; TRBD2 aligns across 9 bases. CDR3 length: 17 amino acids. Germline V gives CDR1 SGHRS, CDR2 YFSETQ. V dropped 2 bases and J dropped 7; count of bases not matched to a gene: 16. The CDR3 DNA reads TGCGCCAGCAGCTTAACCCCTAGCGGGACTACTACGGAAGAGCAGTACTTC. Its translation is CASSLTPSGTTTEEQYF.

To note about this clonotype: The junction departs from germline at one end; a sequencing error may be responsible. This sequence joins TRBV19 and TRBJ2-7; possible D gene TRBD1, 6 bases. From germline, CDR1 is LNHDA and CDR2 SQIVND (reference sequence). The CDR3 covers 16 residues. The CDR3 nucleotides read TGTGCCAGTAGTACCCCGGGGACACCGAGCTCCTATGAGCAGTACTTC. Translating it yields CASSTPGTPSSYEQYF.

The rearrangement uses TRBV19 and TRBJ1-5; tentatively, D is TRBD1 (5 bases). The V gene's germline CDR1 is LNHDA and CDR2 SQIVND (reference sequence). This CDR3 is built from 14 residues. Deletions cut 5 bases from V and 12 bases from J, with 20 bases between. CDR3 nucleotides: TGTGCCAGTAGTGCTGGGTCAGGGTTTTGGTTCCAGCATTTT. As protein: CASSAGSGFWFQHF. The variable domain in full, with the rest retrieved from reference TRBV19 and TRBJ1-5, is DGGITQSPKYLFRKEGQNVTLSCEQNLNHDAMYWYRQDPGQGLRLIYYSQIVNDFQKGDIAEGYSVSREKKESFPLTVTSAQKNPTAFYLCASSAGSGFWFQHFGDGTRLSIL.

This clonotype appeared many times. DNA of the CDR3: TGTGCCAGCAGCGACCGGGGGGCCCTTACTGAAAAACTGTTTTTT. The encoded protein is CASSDRGALTEKLFF. The chain is built from TRBV7-2 and TRBJ1-4; possible D gene TRBD1, 6 bases. There are 15 residues in the CDR3. Deletions cut 5 bases from V and 7 bases from J, with 17 bases between. CDR1 and CDR2 from the germline V gene are SGHTA and FQGNSA.

On this clonotype: Sequence at one end of the junction differs from germline and may be a read error. This rearrangement joins TRBV7-3 to TRBJ2-7; tentative D call: TRBD2 (5 bases). Germline assignment: CDR1 SGHTA and CDR2 FQGTGA. The CDR3 is 13 amino acids. CDR3 protein: CASSRTEDGKQYF. For the CDR3, the DNA is TGCGCCAGCAGCAGAACGGAGGACGGTAAGCAGTACTTC.

Of note for this clonotype: A read error may account for a junction end that differs from germline. The chain employs TRBV9 and TRBJ1-2; D may be TRBD1 (5 bases). This CDR3 is 13 amino acids long. Germline V gene sequence: CDR1 SGDLS, CDR2 YYNGEE. The CDR3 bases are TGTGCCAGCAGTCGTACTCGGTTCGGTGGGACCCAGTTC. Translation: CASSRTRFGGTQF.

This chain links TRBV7-6 with TRBJ2-7, with a tentative D call TRBD1 (6 bases). CDR1 and CDR2 (germline): SGHVS, FNYEAQ. V lost 5 bases to trimming and J lost 6 bases, with 11 bases between them. This CDR3 spans 12 amino acids. CDR3 in DNA: TGTGCCAGCAGCCTCACAGGGTTCGAGCAGTACTTC. It yields the protein CASSLTGFEQYF.

This clonotype was seen many times. The gene calls are TRBV5-1 and TRBJ1-1; 10 bases fit TRBD1. This CDR3 spans 16 amino acids. The germline CDR1 and CDR2 sequences are SGHRS and YFSETQ. V lost 6 bases and J lost 0; bases outside the gene matches: 8. In DNA, the CDR3 is TGCGCCAGCACCCGACAGGGGGCTAGGATGAACACTGAAGCTTTCTTT. Amino acids: CASTRQGARMNTEAFF.

Notes on this clonotype: The conserved closing phenylalanine or tryptophan is absent in this CDR3, likely reflecting a read error. This chain's CDR3 is CASSRGYGYTS. The CDR3 DNA follows: TGTGCCAGCAGCCGAGGGTATGGCTACACCTCC. V usage is TRBV7-2 and J usage is TRBJ1-2; D is undetermined. V was cut by 5 bases and J by 5 bases, with 6 bases left in between. The CDR3 consists of 11 residues. Looked up from germline, CDR1 is SGHTA and CDR2 is FQGNSA.

Concerning this clonotype: A single base separates this from a much larger clone, so it may be a read error. The chain couples TRBV30 to TRBJ1-5; no firm D call. V dropped 6 bases and J dropped 5 bases, with 8 bases sitting between them. CDR3 length equals 11 residues. CDR1 and CDR2 (germline): GTSNPN, SVGIG (reference sequence). The CDR3 loop is CACGSYQPQHF. The CDR3 DNA reads as TGTGCCTGCGGGTCCTATCAGCCCCAGCATTTT.

This clonotype was observed many times. This chain joins TRBV30 and TRBJ2-3; D is ambiguous. CDR1 is GTSNPN, CDR2 SVGIG, per germline (reference sequence). This CDR3 region has 11 residues. V gave up 4 bases and J gave up 5 bases, with 7 bases separating them. In DNA, the CDR3 is TGTGCCTGGACAGGCGGAGATACGCAGTATTTT. Its translation is CAWTGGDTQYF.

This chain uses TRBV20-1 with TRBJ2-3; the D call may be TRBD1 or TRBD2 (5 bases each). The V end lost 6 bases, the J end lost 13 bases, and 20 bases lay between the germline ends. The CDR3 sequence is 12 residues long. Germline V gives CDR1 DFQATT, CDR2 SNEGSKA (reference sequence). CDR3 DNA sequence: TGCAGTGCCACAGGCTTAAGAGACTACGAGTATTTT. It yields the protein CSATGLRDYEYF.

Turning to this clonotype: An end of the junction differs from the germline gene, which may be a read error. V usage is TRBV5-1 and J usage is TRBJ1-4, with TRBD1 as a possible D gene (6 bases). This CDR3 comprises 14 residues. Germline CDR1 SGHRS, CDR2 YFSETQ. This chain's CDR3 is CASSQGSALEKLFF. CDR3 sequence (DNA): TGTGCCAGCAGCCAGGGGTCAGCGCTCGAAAAACTGTTTTTT.

V usage is TRBV19 and J usage is TRBJ2-5; D perhaps matches TRBD1 (5 bases). The J call may not be correct, given that the DNA end is closer to TRBJ1-4. The CDR3 loop spans 15 amino acids. The germline CDR1 and CDR2 sequences are LNHDA and SQIVND (reference sequence). The CDR3 protein is CASSRDWGIKEKLFF. As DNA, the CDR3 is TGTGCCAGTAGCCGGGACTGGGGAATCAAAGAAAAACTGTTTTTT.

This chain links TRBV25-1 with TRBJ1-6; TRBD1 agrees at 9 bases. The length of the CDR3 is 15 residues. The trim removed 1 base at V and 11 bases at J, leaving 6 bases unmatched. Looked up from germline, CDR1 is MGHDK and CDR2 is SYGVNS. In DNA form, the CDR3 reads TGTGCCAGCAGTGAATTGGGACAGGGTAGTACACCCCTCCACTTT. Translating it yields CASSELGQGSTPLHF.

On this clonotype itself: The final CDR3 position lacks the conserved phenylalanine or tryptophan, pointing to a likely read error. Because the CDR3's place on the DNA is in doubt, the DNA is left out and the CDR3 is given as listed by TCRdb. The V gene is TRBV7-2, the J gene TRBJ2-1; the table's D gene call, TRBD1, was not cross checked with the DNA. Germline CDR1 reads SGHTA; CDR2 reads FQGNSA. The CDR3 has 13 amino acids, counting both end residues. This chain's CDR3 is CASSLGRGRETQY.

As for this clonotype: The junction shows a germline mismatch at one end, possibly a read error. The gene calls are TRBV19 and TRBJ2-1, with no clear D. Germline values: CDR1 LNHDA, CDR2 SQIVND (reference sequence). This CDR3 has 14 amino acids. CDR3 in DNA: TGTGCCAGTAGTTTAGGACCATTAGACTCCTATCTCTACTTC. It codes for CASSLGPLDSYLYF.

This chain links TRBV7-2 with TRBJ2-7, with a tentative D call TRBD1 (6 bases). The ends were cut back, 5 bases at V and 13 bases at J, with 27 bases in the middle. In germline, CDR1 is SGHTA, CDR2 FQGNSA. This CDR3 has 15 amino acids. The CDR3 nucleotides read TGTGCCAGCAGCGGACGGACAGAAGAGACCCAGTACTTCTACTTC. Amino acids: CASSGRTEETQYFYF.

A remark on this clonotype: This may be a read error, as it is one base from a much larger clone. This sequence joins TRBV4-3 and TRBJ1-2, with D maybe TRBD1 (6 bases). The CDR3 has 16 amino acids. Trimming shortened V by 1 base and J by 10 bases, and 22 bases separated the two germline ends. Germline CDR1 and CDR2: LGHNA and YSLEER. CDR3 in amino acids: CASSQGRDGGRIAYTF. The CDR3 region has the DNA TGCGCCAGCAGCCAAGGCCGGGACGGGGGGCGCATCGCCTACACCTTC.